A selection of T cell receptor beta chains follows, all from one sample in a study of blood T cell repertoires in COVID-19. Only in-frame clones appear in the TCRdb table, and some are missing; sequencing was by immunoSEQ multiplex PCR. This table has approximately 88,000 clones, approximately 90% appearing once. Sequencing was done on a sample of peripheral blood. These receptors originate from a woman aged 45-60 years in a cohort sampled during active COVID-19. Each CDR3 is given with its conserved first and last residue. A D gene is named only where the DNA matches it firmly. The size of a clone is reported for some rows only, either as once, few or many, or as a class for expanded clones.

cdr3_nt: TGCGCCAGCAGCTTTCTTCGCGGGGGGGCCTCGAATGAGCAGTTCTTC
cdr3_aa: CASSFLRGGASNEQFF
v_call: TRBV5-1
clone_size: once
d_call: TRBD2
j_call: TRBJ2-1
cdr3_length: 16

cdr3_nt: TGTGCCAGCAGCCTCTGGACTAGGACCAATGAGCAGTTCTTC
cdr3_aa: CASSLWTRTNEQFF
v_call: TRBV3-1/TRBV3-2
clone_size: NA
d_call: TRBD2
j_call: TRBJ2-1
cdr3_length: 14

cdr3_nt: TGTGCCACCAGTGATCGGACAGAGGCGCAGTATTTT
cdr3_aa: CATSDRTEAQYF
v_call: TRBV24-1
clone_size: NA
d_call: NA
j_call: TRBJ2-3
cdr3_length: 12

cdr3_nt: TGCAGCGTTGCCGAGGAGGTTGAGCAGTTCTTC
cdr3_aa: CSVAEEVEQFF
v_call: TRBV29-1
clone_size: NA
d_call: NA
j_call: TRBJ2-1
cdr3_length: 11

cdr3_nt: TGTGCCAGCTCACCGGGACTAGCGGGAGTTAGCACAGATACGCAGTATTTT
cdr3_aa: CASSPGLAGVSTDTQYF
v_call: TRBV18
clone_size: once
d_call: TRBD2
j_call: TRBJ2-3
cdr3_length: 17

cdr3_nt: TGCAGTGCTAGTGATCAGCAAGAGACCCAGTACTTC
cdr3_aa: CSASDQQETQYF
v_call: TRBV20-1
clone_size: NA
d_call: NA
j_call: TRBJ2-5
cdr3_length: 12

cdr3_nt: TGCGCCAGCAAGGAGCGGGGGGGCACAGATACGCAGTATTTT
cdr3_aa: CASKERGGTDTQYF
v_call: TRBV5-1
clone_size: NA
d_call: TRBD2
j_call: TRBJ2-3
cdr3_length: 14

cdr3_nt: TGTGCCAGCAGCTTAGTCCTTCAGCGGGAGACTTCCCGAGAGACCCAGTACTTC
cdr3_aa: CASSLVLQRETSRETQYF
v_call: TRBV11-3
clone_size: NA
d_call: TRBD2
j_call: TRBJ2-5
cdr3_length: 18

cdr3_nt: TGTGCCAGCAGTGGGAGGGGCGGGGACACAGATACGCAGTATTTT
cdr3_aa: CASSGRGGDTDTQYF
v_call: TRBV2
clone_size: NA
d_call: NA
j_call: TRBJ2-3
cdr3_length: 15

cdr3_nt: TGTGCCTGGAGTGCCCAGCGGGGAGAGACCCAGTACTTC
cdr3_aa: CAWSAQRGETQYF
v_call: TRBV30
clone_size: NA
d_call: TRBD2
j_call: TRBJ2-5
cdr3_length: 13

cdr3_nt: TGCAGCGTTGAAGTAGGTTCGGGGGAGCAGTACTTC
cdr3_aa: CSVEVGSGEQYF
v_call: TRBV29-1
clone_size: NA
d_call: NA
j_call: TRBJ2-7
cdr3_length: 12

cdr3_nt: TGTGCCAGTAGTACCAACAGGGAGACCCAGTACTTC
cdr3_aa: CASSTNRETQYF
v_call: TRBV19
clone_size: NA
d_call: NA
j_call: TRBJ2-5
cdr3_length: 12

cdr3_nt: TGCGCCAGCAGCTTGGGAAGCGGGGTCCTCACAGATACGCAGTATTTT
cdr3_aa: CASSLGSGVLTDTQYF
v_call: TRBV5-1
clone_size: NA
d_call: TRBD2
j_call: TRBJ2-3
cdr3_length: 16

cdr3_nt: TGTGCCAGCAGCCCAAGGACTAGTTTCAATGAGCAGTTCTTC
cdr3_aa: CASSPRTSFNEQFF
v_call: TRBV9
clone_size: NA
d_call: TRBD2
j_call: TRBJ2-1
cdr3_length: 14

cdr3_nt: TGTGCCAGCAGCTTAGCGCGGTCAGGGGAAGAGACCCAGTACTTC
cdr3_aa: CASSLARSGEETQYF
v_call: TRBV7-9
clone_size: NA
d_call: NA
j_call: TRBJ2-5
cdr3_length: 15

cdr3_nt: TGCGCCAGCAGCTTGGCGCCGGGGGCCTACGAGCAGTACTTC
cdr3_aa: CASSLAPGAYEQYF
v_call: TRBV5-1
clone_size: NA
d_call: NA
j_call: TRBJ2-7
cdr3_length: 14

cdr3_nt: TGTGCCAGTAGTGCCAATGGTGGGGATGGGAGCTCCTACGAGCAGTACTTC
cdr3_aa: CASSANGGDGSSYEQYF
v_call: TRBV19
clone_size: NA
d_call: NA
j_call: TRBJ2-7
cdr3_length: 17

cdr3_nt: TGTGCCAGCAGTTTCACAGGACGTCAGCCCCAGCATTTT
cdr3_aa: CASSFTGRQPQHF
v_call: TRBV27
clone_size: NA
d_call: NA
j_call: TRBJ1-5
cdr3_length: 13